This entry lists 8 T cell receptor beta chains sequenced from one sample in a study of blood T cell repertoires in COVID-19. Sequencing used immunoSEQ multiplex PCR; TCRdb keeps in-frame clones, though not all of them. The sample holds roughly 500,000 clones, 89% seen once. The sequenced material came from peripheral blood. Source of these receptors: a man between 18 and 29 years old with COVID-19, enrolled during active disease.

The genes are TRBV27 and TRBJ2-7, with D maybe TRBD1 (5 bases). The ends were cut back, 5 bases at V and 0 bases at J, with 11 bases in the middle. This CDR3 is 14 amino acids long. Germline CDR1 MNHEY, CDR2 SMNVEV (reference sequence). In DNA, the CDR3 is TGTGCCAGCAGTCCCTTCGACAGCTCCTACGAGCAGTACTTC. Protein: CASSPFDSSYEQYF.

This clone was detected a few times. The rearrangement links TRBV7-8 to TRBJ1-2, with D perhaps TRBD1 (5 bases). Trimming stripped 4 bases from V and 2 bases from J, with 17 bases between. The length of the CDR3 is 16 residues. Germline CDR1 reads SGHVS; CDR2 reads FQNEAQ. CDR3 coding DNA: TGTGCCAGCAGCTCCGGCGGGCGGGGGATCAACTATGGCTACACCTTC. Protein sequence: CASSSGGRGINYGYTF.

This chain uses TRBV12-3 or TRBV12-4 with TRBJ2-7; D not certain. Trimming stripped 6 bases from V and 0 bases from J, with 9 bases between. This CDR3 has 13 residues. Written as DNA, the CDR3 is TGTGCCAGCAGCAACCCTAGCTCCTACGAGCAGTACTTC. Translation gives CASSNPSSYEQYF.

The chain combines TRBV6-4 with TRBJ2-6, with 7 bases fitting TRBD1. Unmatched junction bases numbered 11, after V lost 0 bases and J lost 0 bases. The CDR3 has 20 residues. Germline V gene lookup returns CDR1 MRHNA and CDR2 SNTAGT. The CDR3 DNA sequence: TGTGCCAGCAGTGACTCTGGGTCGGACAGGCCCTACTCTGGGGCCAACGTCCTGACTTTC. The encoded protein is CASSDSGSDRPYSGANVLTF.

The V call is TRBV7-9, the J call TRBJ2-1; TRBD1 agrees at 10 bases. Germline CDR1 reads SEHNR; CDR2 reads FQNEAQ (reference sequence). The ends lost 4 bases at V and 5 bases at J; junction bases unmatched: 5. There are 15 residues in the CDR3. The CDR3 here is CASSYRQGANNEQFF. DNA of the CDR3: TGTGCCAGCAGCTACCGACAGGGGGCTAACAATGAGCAGTTCTTC.

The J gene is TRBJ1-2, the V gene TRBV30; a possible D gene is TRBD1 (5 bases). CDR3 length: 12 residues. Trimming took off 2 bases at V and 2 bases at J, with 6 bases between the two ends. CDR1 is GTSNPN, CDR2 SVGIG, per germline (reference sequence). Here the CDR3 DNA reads TGTGCCTGGAGTCGACAGAACTATGGCTACACCTTC. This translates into CAWSRQNYGYTF.

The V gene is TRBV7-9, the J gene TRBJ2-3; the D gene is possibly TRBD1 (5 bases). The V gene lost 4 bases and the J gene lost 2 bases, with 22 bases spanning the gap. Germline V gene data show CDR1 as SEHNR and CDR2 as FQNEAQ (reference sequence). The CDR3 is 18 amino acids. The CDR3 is CASSSLNAGLTTTDTQYF. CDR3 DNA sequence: TGTGCCAGCAGCTCATTAAACGCAGGGTTAACAACCACAGATACGCAGTATTTT.

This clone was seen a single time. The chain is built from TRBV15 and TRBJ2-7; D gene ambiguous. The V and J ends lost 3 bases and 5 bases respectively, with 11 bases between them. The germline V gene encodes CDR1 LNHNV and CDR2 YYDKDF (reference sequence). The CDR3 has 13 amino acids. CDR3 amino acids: CATSSHLVHEQYF. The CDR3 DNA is TGTGCCACCAGCAGTCACCTAGTCCACGAGCAGTACTTC.